Each of the 28 T cell receptor beta chains below was sequenced from the same sample in a study of T cells in Graves' hyperthyroidism and ophthalmopathy. RNA transcripts provided the source from which TCR beta CDR3 regions were amplified. The HTBI primer set was used in a first-round RT-PCR of the TCR CDR3. Each CDR3 protein gets one entry after TCRdb re-called the multiplex PCR reads with MiXCR. Here the sample spans about 410,000 distinct CDR3 sequences, over 12% being singletons. Sequences were obtained from blood. The receptors were sampled from a man in his late teens or twenties with Graves' ophthalmopathy.

At least ten counts were recorded for this clonotype. The CDR3 protein is CASSLGGGMNTEAFF. The CDR3 nucleotides are TGTGCCAGCAGTTTAGGCGGGGGGATGAACACTGAAGCTTTCTTT. This chain uses TRBV28 with TRBJ1-1, with D possibly matching TRBD1 (5 bases). V was cut by 2 bases and J by 0 bases, with 10 bases left in between. The germline V gene has CDR1 MDHEN and CDR2 SYDVKM. The CDR3 sequence is 15 residues long.

The gene calls are TRBV4-2 and TRBJ1-4; the D gene is possibly TRBD1 (6 bases). CDR3 length: 15 amino acids. Trimming took off 7 bases at V and 6 bases at J, with 18 bases between the two ends. Per the germline V gene, CDR1 is LGHNA and CDR2 is YNFKEQ. The CDR3 sequence is CASNNQGTGHEKLFF. DNA of the CDR3: TGTGCCAGCAACAATCAGGGAACAGGGCATGAAAAACTGTTTTTT.

This clonotype turned up a few times. The V call is TRBV27, the J call TRBJ2-4; weak D call: TRBD1 (5 bases). In germline, CDR1 is MNHEY, CDR2 SMNVEV (reference sequence). Trimming removed 5 bases from V and 6 bases from J, with 17 bases in between. The CDR3 covers 15 residues. The DNA of the CDR3 is TGTGCCAGCAGTGTTACAGGTCCCAAGGGAAACATTCAGTACTTC. Protein sequence: CASSVTGPKGNIQYF.

This clonotype was observed at least ten times. V and J are TRBV11-2 and TRBJ1-6; D is unresolved. The germline V and J ends were trimmed by 3 bases and 8 bases, with 8 bases remaining between them. The germline gives CDR1 SGHAT, CDR2 FQNNGV. The CDR3 runs 13 residues. In DNA form, the CDR3 reads TGTGCCAGCAGCTTCAAGGCTGATTCACCCCTCCACTTT. Its translation is CASSFKADSPLHF. The full variable domain, completed using reference TRBV11-2 and TRBJ1-6, is EAGVAQSPRYKIIEKRQSVAFWCNPISGHATLYWYQQILGQGPKLLIQFQNNGVVDDSQLPKDRFSAERLKGVDSTLKIQPAKLEDSAVYLCASSFKADSPLHFGNGTRLTVT.

The table lists this clonotype with a few counts. The chain combines TRBV9 with TRBJ2-1; TRBD1 or TRBD2 may be the D gene (6 bases each). This CDR3 is 16 amino acids long. V was shortened by 5 bases and J by 1 base, with 16 bases between the two germline ends. The germline CDR1 and CDR2 sequences are SGDLS and YYNGEE. The chain's CDR3 is CASSPGGGKSYNEQFF. The CDR3, as DNA: TGTGCCAGCAGTCCCGGGGGCGGCAAGTCCTACAATGAGCAGTTCTTC.

This clonotype was picked up many times. The V call is TRBV12-3 or TRBV12-4, the J call TRBJ2-1; D is perhaps TRBD2 (7 bases). The CDR3 extends over 17 amino acids. Trimming stripped 2 bases from V and 4 bases from J, with 18 bases between. Written as DNA, the CDR3 is TGTGCCAGCAGTTTACGCCAGGGGAGGGCCTCATACAATGAGCAGTTCTTC. As protein: CASSLRQGRASYNEQFF.

This clonotype was seen at least ten times. The genes are TRBV11-2 and TRBJ2-7; the D is unclear. The germline V gene encodes CDR1 SGHAT and CDR2 FQNNGV. This CDR3 spans 14 amino acids. Trimming removed 1 base from V and 1 base from J, with 8 bases in between. Here the CDR3 DNA reads TGTGCCAGCAGCTTAGTGCTGGGATCCTACGAGCAGTACTTC. It specifies CASSLVLGSYEQYF. Based on the CDR3 plus reference TRBV11-2 and TRBJ2-7, the full variable domain is EAGVAQSPRYKIIEKRQSVAFWCNPISGHATLYWYQQILGQGPKLLIQFQNNGVVDDSQLPKDRFSAERLKGVDSTLKIQPAKLEDSAVYLCASSLVLGSYEQYFGPGTRLTVT.

The CDR3 protein is CASSSGLAGDLVQYF. The CDR3 region has the DNA TGTGCCAGCAGTTCCGGACTAGCGGGAGACCTTGTGCAGTACTTC. The chain links TRBV2 to TRBJ2-7, with 13 positions matching TRBD2. The CDR3 contains 15 residues. The J segment lost 9 bases and the V segment lost 5 bases, leaving 10 bases of the junction unmatched. Germline CDR1 SNHLY, CDR2 FYNNEI.

This clonotype was found many times. V and J are TRBV9 and TRBJ2-7; maybe TRBD1 (6 bases). Germline assignment: CDR1 SGDLS and CDR2 YYNGEE. Between the trimmed V and J ends, which lost 3 bases and 6 bases, there was a span of 22 bases. The CDR3 contains 16 residues. CDR3 amino acids: CASSALPQGSLGEQYF. Written as DNA, the CDR3 is TGTGCCAGCAGCGCGTTGCCCCAGGGGTCCCTTGGCGAGCAGTACTTC. The full variable domain, completed using reference TRBV9 and TRBJ2-7, is DSGVTQTPKHLITATGQRVTLRCSPRSGDLSVYWYQQSLDQGLQFLIQYYNGEERAKGNILERFSAQQFPDLHSELNLSSLELGDSALYFCASSALPQGSLGEQYFGPGTRLTVT.

This clonotype appeared many times. This chain connects TRBV20-1 to TRBJ2-5; the match to TRBD2 covers 9 bases. CDR1 and CDR2 (germline): DFQATT, SNEGSKA (reference sequence). After removal of 5 bases from V and 4 bases from J, the junction contained 11 bases not matched to a gene. The CDR3 is 15 residues long. The DNA of the CDR3 is TGCAGTGCTTGGGGAGCGGGAGGATCGGGAGAGACCCAGTACTTC. This translates into CSAWGAGGSGETQYF.

This clonotype was seen ten or more times. The chain has TRBV7-2 and TRBJ2-7, with D hard to call. The CDR3 spans 14 residues. Germline V gene data show CDR1 as SGHTA and CDR2 as FQGNSA. V lost 5 bases and J 2 bases, leaving 13 bases between the germline ends. CDR3 DNA sequence: TGTGCCAGCAGCCCGGTCTATTCCACCTACGAGCAGTACTTC. Amino acids: CASSPVYSTYEQYF.

A word on this clonotype: A much more abundant neighbour one base away suggests this may be a read error. The rearrangement joins TRBV27 to TRBJ1-6; the match to TRBD1 covers 9 bases. There are 15 residues in the CDR3. Germline lookup yields CDR1 MNHEY and CDR2 SMNVEV (reference sequence). In nucleotides, the CDR3 is TGTGCCAGCAGTTTGGCGGACAGGGGAAAATCACCCCTCCGCTTT. Amino acid sequence: CASSLADRGKSPLRF.

The sample holds many counts of this clonotype. V gene TRBV5-6 combines with J gene TRBJ2-5, with unresolved D. Trimming took 0 bases from V and 0 from J, leaving 3 bases between them. The germline CDR1 and CDR2 sequences are SGHDT and YYEEEE. The CDR3 spans 13 residues. CDR3 bases: TGTGCCAGCAGCTTGGGCTACCAAGAGACCCAGTACTTC. Its translation: CASSLGYQETQYF.

V usage is TRBV2 and J usage is TRBJ2-7; 9 positions match TRBD2. CDR1 and CDR2 (germline): SNHLY, FYNNEI. This CDR3 is built from 15 residues. The ends lost 8 bases at V and 3 bases at J; junction bases unmatched: 11. The chain's CDR3 is CASSTLAGTVYEQYF. Written as DNA, the CDR3 is TGTGCCAGCTCAACTCTAGCGGGAACTGTCTACGAGCAGTACTTC.

This clonotype was seen more than once but under ten times. The V gene is TRBV15, the J gene TRBJ2-1; D is ambiguous. Germline lookup yields CDR1 LNHNV and CDR2 YYDKDF (reference sequence). The length of the CDR3 is 13 residues. V was shortened by 5 bases and J by 1 base, with 6 bases between the two germline ends. CDR3 sequence: CATSRKSYNEQFF. CDR3 bases: TGTGCCACCAGCCGGAAGTCCTACAATGAGCAGTTCTTC. Filled out from reference TRBV15 and TRBJ2-1, the complete variable domain reads DAMVIQNPRYQVTQFGKPVTLSCSQTLNHNVMYWYQQKSSQAPKLLFHYYDKDFNNEADTPDNFQSRRPNTSFCFLDIRSPGLGDTAMYLCATSRKSYNEQFFGPGTRLTVL.

The V and J genes are TRBV29-1 and TRBJ1-2, with D possibly being TRBD1 (5 bases). CDR3 length: 12 residues. V dropped 2 bases and J dropped 4 bases, with 8 bases sitting between them. The germline V gene has CDR1 SQVTM and CDR2 ANQGSEA. For the CDR3, the DNA is TGCAGCGTTGAATTTAGGGGCTATGGCTACACCTTC. This codes for CSVEFRGYGYTF. The full variable domain, rest sourced from reference TRBV29-1 and TRBJ1-2, is SAVISQKPSRDICQRGTSLTIQCQVDSQVTMMFWYRQQPGQSLTLIATANQGSEATYESGFVIDKFPISRPNLTFSTLTVSNMSPEDSSIYLCSVEFRGYGYTFGSGTRLTVV.

This clonotype was seen repeatedly, ten times or more. This sequence joins TRBV27 and TRBJ2-7, with D perhaps assigned TRBD1 or TRBD2 (5 bases each). Germline V gene data show CDR1 as MNHEY and CDR2 as SMNVEV (reference sequence). V lost 3 bases and J 2 bases, leaving 14 bases between the germline ends. This CDR3 is built from 15 residues. CDR3 nucleotides: TGTGCCAGCAGTTTGGGACCTACTAACGCCTACGAGCAGTACTTC. This encodes CASSLGPTNAYEQYF.

Ten or more counts support this clonotype. The V gene is TRBV7-2, the J gene TRBJ2-1; D gene uncertain. Germline CDR1 is SGHTA and CDR2 is FQGNSA. The V gene lost 0 bases and the J gene lost 10 bases, with 13 bases spanning the gap. The CDR3 has 14 residues. The CDR3 nucleotides read TGTGCCAGCAGCTTAGCCCCCACGGCAAAGGAGCAGTTCTTC. It translates to CASSLAPTAKEQFF.

In this sample, this clonotype turned up many times. The rearrangement uses TRBV5-1 and TRBJ1-2; no clear D gene. This CDR3 spans 16 amino acids. V was shortened by 0 bases and J by 5 bases, with 17 bases between the two germline ends. Germline CDR1 and CDR2: SGHRS and YFSETQ. This CDR3 reads CASSLAGRREPYGYTF. The CDR3 region has the DNA TGCGCCAGCAGCTTGGCCGGGCGGAGGGAGCCATATGGCTACACCTTC.

This clonotype was recorded at least ten times. The chain employs TRBV6-2 or TRBV6-3 and TRBJ2-3; 12 bases match TRBD2. Germline V CDR1 and CDR2: MNHEY, SVGEGT. V lost 2 bases, J lost 6 bases, and 6 bases stayed unmatched. CDR3 length: 16 residues. Here the CDR3 reads CASSYRELAGGDTQYF. The CDR3 DNA follows: TGTGCCAGCAGTTACAGAGAACTAGCGGGAGGCGATACGCAGTATTTT.

There are many counts of this clonotype. The V and J genes are TRBV7-3 and TRBJ1-5; D is ambiguous. The germline V and J ends were trimmed by 3 bases and 4 bases, with 7 bases remaining between them. The germline V gene has CDR1 SGHTA and CDR2 FQGTGA. This CDR3 has 13 residues. The CDR3 DNA sequence: TGTGCCAGCAGCTTTGACGGAAATCAGCCCCAGCATTTT. Amino acids: CASSFDGNQPQHF.

CDR3 sequence (DNA): TGTGCCATTTTGAGACAGGGCATGGACACCGGGGAGCTGTTTTTT. Protein sequence: CAILRQGMDTGELFF. The rearrangement uses TRBV10-3 and TRBJ2-2, with 7 positions matching TRBD1. With 9 bases clipped from V and 3 bases from J, the junction kept 10 bases outside the gene matches. The germline gives CDR1 ENHRY, CDR2 SYGVKD. This CDR3 comprises 15 residues.

This clonotype was counted many times. The chain recombines TRBV20-1 with TRBJ2-5, with 11 bases fitting TRBD1. The CDR3 contains 15 residues. V was pared by 4 bases and J by 2 bases, with 6 bases of the junction left unmatched. Germline values: CDR1 DFQATT, CDR2 SNEGSKA (reference sequence). CDR3 in amino acids: CSATGDRGGQETQYF. The CDR3 DNA reads TGCAGTGCTACTGGGGACAGGGGGGGACAAGAGACCCAGTACTTC.

This clonotype was found many times. The rearrangement joins TRBV18 to TRBJ2-5, with D perhaps matching TRBD2 (6 bases). This CDR3 comprises 13 residues. Trimming shortened V by 0 bases and J by 5 bases, and 7 bases separated the two germline ends. The germline CDR1 and CDR2 sequences are KGHSH and LQKENI. The CDR3 nucleotides are TGTGCCAGCTCACCACCCGGAGGGGAGACCCAGTACTTC. Translation: CASSPPGGETQYF.

V gene TRBV11-3 combines with J gene TRBJ1-1, with TRBD1 matching over 9 bases. Germline trimming cut 6 bases from V and 0 bases from J; bases unmatched to any gene: 5. Per germline, CDR1 SGHNT and CDR2 YENEEA. This CDR3 is 15 amino acids long. CDR3 coding DNA: TGTGCCAGCAGACCGGGACAGGGCCTGAACACTGAAGCTTTCTTT. This encodes CASRPGQGLNTEAFF.

This clonotype was picked up many times. The chain links TRBV5-1 to TRBJ1-1; 9 bases are a match to TRBD1. This CDR3 contains 13 residues. V was pared by 7 bases and J by 8 bases, with 9 bases of the junction left unmatched. CDR1 SGHRS and CDR2 YFSETQ come from the germline V gene. The CDR3 loop reads CASQDRGSAEAFF. CDR3 in DNA: TGCGCCAGCCAGGACAGGGGAAGCGCCGAAGCTTTCTTT. Complete variable domain (other parts from reference TRBV5-1 and TRBJ1-1): KAGVTQTPRYLIKTRGQQVTLSCSPISGHRSVSWYQQTPGQGLQFLFEYFSETQRNKGNFPGRFSGRQFSNSRSEMNVSTLELGDSALYLCASQDRGSAEAFFGQGTRLTVV.

Concerning this clonotype itself: Being one base from a much bigger clone, this may be a read error. The V call is TRBV11-2, the J call TRBJ1-4; 9 bases map to TRBD1. This CDR3 contains 14 residues. Losses at the gene ends were 10 bases for V and 8 bases for J; bases not matched to a gene: 11. CDR1 is SGHAT, CDR2 FQNNGV, per germline. The CDR3 loop reads CANNSQGAREKLFF. As DNA, the CDR3 is TGTGCCAACAACTCACAGGGGGCTCGGGAAAAACTGTTTTTT. The variable domain in full, with the rest retrieved from reference TRBV11-2 and TRBJ1-4, is EAGVAQSPRYKIIEKRQSVAFWCNPISGHATLYWYQQILGQGPKLLIQFQNNGVVDDSQLPKDRFSAERLKGVDSTLKIQPAKLEDSAVYLCANNSQGAREKLFFGSGTQLSVL.

A single count supports this clonotype. It may be a read error: a sequence one base away is much more abundant. The rearrangement joins TRBV2 to TRBJ1-5, with D possibly being TRBD1 (5 bases). The CDR3 is 16 residues long. CDR1 and CDR2 (germline): SNHLY, FYNNEI. Here the CDR3 reads CASKLTTDSGNRPQHF. The CDR3 nucleotides read TGTGCCAGCAAACTGACAACTGACAGTGGCAATCGGCCCCAGCATTTT.